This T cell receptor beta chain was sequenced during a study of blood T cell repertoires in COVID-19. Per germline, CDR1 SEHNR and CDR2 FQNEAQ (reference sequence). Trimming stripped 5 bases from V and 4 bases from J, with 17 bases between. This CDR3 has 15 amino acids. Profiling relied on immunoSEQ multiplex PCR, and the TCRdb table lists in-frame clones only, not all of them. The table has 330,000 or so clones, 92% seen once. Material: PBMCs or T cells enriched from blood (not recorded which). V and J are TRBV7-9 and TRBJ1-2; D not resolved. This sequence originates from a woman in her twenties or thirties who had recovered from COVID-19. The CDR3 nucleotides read TGTGCCAGCAGCACGGGAGCGGTGCAAATCTATGGCTACACCTTC. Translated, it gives CASSTGAVQIYGYTF.